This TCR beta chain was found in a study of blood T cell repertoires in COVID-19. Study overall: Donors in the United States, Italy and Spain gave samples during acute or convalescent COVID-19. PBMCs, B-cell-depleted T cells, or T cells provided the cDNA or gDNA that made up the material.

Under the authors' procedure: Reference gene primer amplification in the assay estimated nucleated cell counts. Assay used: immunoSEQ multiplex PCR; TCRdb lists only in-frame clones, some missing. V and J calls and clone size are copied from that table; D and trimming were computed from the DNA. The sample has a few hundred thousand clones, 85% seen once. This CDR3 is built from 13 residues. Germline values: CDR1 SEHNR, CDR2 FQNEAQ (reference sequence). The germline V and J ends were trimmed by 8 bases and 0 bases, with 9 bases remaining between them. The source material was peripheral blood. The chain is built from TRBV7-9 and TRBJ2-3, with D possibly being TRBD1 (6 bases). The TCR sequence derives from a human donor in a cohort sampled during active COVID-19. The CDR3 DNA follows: TGTGCCAGCCAGCAGGGGAGCACAGATACGCAGTATTTT. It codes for CASQQGSTDTQYF.